A selection of T cell receptor beta chains follows, all from one sample in a study of cytomegalovirus exposure and HLA in healthy donors. Repertoires were generated with immunoSEQ multiplex PCR, while TCRdb's copy carries only in-frame clones and drops some. This table holds under 200,000 clones, about 80% found once. Sequencing was done on a sample of PBMCs. The receptors stem from a man aged 25-45 years in good health and CMV-seronegative. Each CDR3 is given with its conserved first and last residue. D genes are given only for firm matches. Size values are once, few and many counts, or a class for expanded clones, and some rows have none.

V: TRBV6-1
size: .
D: TRBD1
length: 13
J: TRBJ2-7
CDR3: CASRPGQDYEQYF
DNA: TGTGCCAGCAGGCCGGGACAGGACTACGAGCAGTACTTC

V: TRBV28
size: .
D: .
length: 14
J: TRBJ2-6
CDR3: CASSSQGQANVLTF
DNA: TGTGCCAGCAGTTCGCAGGGGCAGGCCAACGTCCTGACTTTC

V: TRBV4-2
size: .
D: .
length: 14
J: TRBJ2-7
CDR3: CASSPTTGFYEQYF
DNA: TGTGCCAGCAGCCCGACCACAGGGTTCTACGAGCAGTACTTC

V: TRBV7-3
size: .
D: .
length: 15
J: TRBJ1-1
CDR3: CASSPAADQYTEAFF
DNA: TGTGCCAGCAGCCCCGCGGCAGACCAATACACTGAAGCTTTCTTT

V: TRBV5-1
size: .
D: .
length: 14
J: TRBJ1-4
CDR3: CASRLLQGNEKLFF
DNA: TGCGCCAGCAGACTATTACAGGGCAATGAAAAACTGTTTTTT

V: TRBV28
size: .
D: .
length: 14
J: TRBJ2-1
CDR3: CASTFGPRALEQFF
DNA: TGTGCCAGCACCTTTGGTCCCAGGGCACTCGAGCAGTTCTTC

V: TRBV28
size: .
D: .
length: 17
J: TRBJ2-5
CDR3: CASSLGGAGAYQETQYF
DNA: TGTGCCAGCAGTTTAGGGGGGGCGGGGGCGTACCAAGAGACCCAGTACTTC

V: TRBV6-4
size: .
D: TRBD1
length: 14
J: TRBJ1-5
CDR3: CASSPTGNNQPQHF
DNA: TGTGCCAGCAGTCCGACAGGGAACAATCAGCCCCAGCATTTT

V: TRBV4-3
size: few
D: .
length: 16
J: TRBJ1-2
CDR3: CASSQDPVGLDYGYTF
DNA: TGCGCCAGCAGCCAAGATCCGGTGGGGCTCGACTATGGCTACACCTTC

V: TRBV6-5
size: .
D: .
length: 14
J: TRBJ2-7
CDR3: CASGRGASTYEQYF
DNA: TGTGCCAGCGGACGGGGGGCCTCTACCTACGAGCAGTACTTC

V: TRBV30
size: .
D: .
length: 13
J: TRBJ1-5
CDR3: CAWITLQNQPQHF
DNA: TGTGCCTGGATCACCTTACAGAATCAGCCCCAGCATTTT

V: TRBV27
size: .
D: .
length: 13
J: TRBJ1-5
CDR3: CASSFFSGQPQHF
DNA: TGTGCCAGCAGTTTTTTCAGTGGTCAGCCCCAGCATTTT